This T cell receptor beta chain emerged from a study of T-cell memory formation after mild COVID-19. In its sample, this clonotype was seen a few times. Its antigen is not known. This CDR3 has 14 amino acids. V was cut by 5 bases and J by 3 bases, with 14 bases left in between. TCRdb recomputed calls from the 5' RACE reads with MiXCR, one row per CDR3 protein. Among 350,000 to 500,000 distinct CDR3 sequences listed, 23% were seen once. Study conclusions and caveats: Whereas later expanders leaned CD4+, clones contracting day 15 to 85 showed a balanced CD4/CD8 makeup.

The chain couples TRBV12-3 or TRBV12-4 to TRBJ2-7, with D maybe TRBD2 (6 bases). Material for sequencing was PBMCs or a T cell subset sorted from them (not recorded which). The receptor's source is an adult woman who had mild COVID-19 (a few samples of this study predate the infection). Cell type and time point are not known. In nucleotides, the CDR3 is TGTGCCAGCAGTCCCCTTGGAGGGGACTACGAGCAGTACTTC. Encoded protein: CASSPLGGDYEQYF.